These 24 T cell receptor beta chains came from one sample sequenced in a study of OX40 agonist ivuxolimab in advanced cancers. The data were produced by immunoSEQ multiplex PCR, yet TCRdb's version contains in-frame clones alone and is incomplete. The sample holds over 80,000 clones, about 93% seen once. Sequenced here: CD4+ or CD8+ T cells sorted from blood, sampled in a trial of the OX40 agonist ivuxolimab. The source of these receptors is an adult with an advanced solid tumor such as melanoma, head and neck, liver or kidney cancer.

The gene calls are TRBV6-1 and TRBJ1-1; D remains ambiguous. Trimming stripped 6 bases from V and 0 bases from J, with 5 bases between. Germline V CDR1 and CDR2: MNHNS, SASEGT. The CDR3 loop spans 12 amino acids. CDR3 sequence: CASSRVNTEAFF. As DNA, the CDR3 is TGTGCCAGCAGCCGGGTGAACACTGAAGCTTTCTTT.

The rearrangement links TRBV10-2 to TRBJ2-1, with 7 bases identical to TRBD1. The CDR3 length is 14 residues. Germline V gene data show CDR1 as WSHSY and CDR2 as SAAADI. J was trimmed by 7 bases and V by 2 bases; bases with no gene match: 5. This chain's CDR3 is CASSEQGVRNEQFF. The CDR3 coding sequence is TGCGCCAGCAGTGAGCAGGGGGTGCGGAATGAGCAGTTCTTC.

The chain employs TRBV6-6 and TRBJ1-5; 9 bases are a match to TRBD1. CDR3 size: 13 residues. Germline V gene data show CDR1 as MNHNY and CDR2 as SVGAGI (reference sequence). The ends lost 6 bases at V and 5 bases at J; junction bases unmatched: 2. The CDR3 protein is CASRRTGDQPQHF. The CDR3 DNA sequence: TGTGCCAGCAGACGGACAGGGGATCAGCCCCAGCATTTT.

There are a few counts of this clone. This chain joins TRBV2 and TRBJ1-2; no firm D call. Trimming took off 7 bases at V and 8 bases at J, with 14 bases between the two ends. Germline CDR1 reads SNHLY; CDR2 reads FYNNEI. The CDR3 is made up of 12 amino acids. The CDR3 nucleotides read TGTGCCAGCAATACCGGGCCGGAGGGCTACACCTTC. Encoded protein: CASNTGPEGYTF.

J is TRBJ2-1 and V is TRBV5-1; D is uncertain. Trimming pared 2 bases from V and 10 bases from J, leaving 7 bases between. The length of the CDR3 is 11 residues. Germline CDR1 reads SGHRS; CDR2 reads YFSETQ. CDR3 sequence: CASSFVEEQFF. As DNA, the CDR3 is TGCGCCAGCAGCTTTGTGGAGGAGCAGTTCTTC.

V gene TRBV5-1 combines with J gene TRBJ1-2, with 9 bases matching TRBD1. Per germline, CDR1 SGHRS and CDR2 YFSETQ. Losses at the gene ends were 2 bases for V and 13 bases for J; bases not matched to a gene: 15. The CDR3 runs to 15 residues. CDR3 protein: CASSFEPGQGYLGTF. The CDR3 coding sequence is TGCGCCAGCAGCTTCGAACCGGGACAGGGCTACTTGGGCACCTTC.

V gene TRBV30 combines with J gene TRBJ1-1; D gene ambiguous. This CDR3 is 11 amino acids long. The germline V gene has CDR1 GTSNPN and CDR2 SVGIG (reference sequence). V lost 4 bases and J 5 bases, leaving 8 bases between the germline ends. DNA for the CDR3: TGTGCCTGGATGAAACGGACTGAAGCTTTCTTT. Its protein is CAWMKRTEAFF.

The V and J genes are TRBV6-1 and TRBJ2-3; 10 positions match TRBD1. Germline loops: CDR1 MNHNS, CDR2 SASEGT. The CDR3 is 15 amino acids. The trim removed 10 bases at V and 3 bases at J, leaving 10 bases unmatched. The CDR3 loop is CATQVGQGLTDTQYF. CDR3 coding DNA: TGTGCCACACAGGTGGGACAGGGGTTGACAGATACGCAGTATTTT.

The chain joins TRBV23-1 to TRBJ2-3; perhaps TRBD1 as D (8 bases). TRBV23-1 falls under the ORF class, with uncertain function. This CDR3 is 14 amino acids long. Trimming removed 4 bases from V and 6 bases from J, with 14 bases in between. Here the CDR3 reads CASSRPQGGDTQYF. Here the CDR3 DNA reads TGCGCCAGCAGTCGTCCACAGGGGGGGGATACGCAGTATTTT.

The rearrangement joins TRBV20-1 to TRBJ1-4; 7 nucleotides align to TRBD1. CDR1 is DFQATT and CDR2 is SNEGSKA in the germline V gene (reference sequence). V lost 3 bases, J lost 14 bases, and 6 bases stayed unmatched. The CDR3 is 11 amino acids. DNA of the CDR3: TGCAGTGCTAGTTTAGACAGGGTCCTGTTTTTT. Translation gives CSASLDRVLFF.

The chain is built from TRBV2 and TRBJ2-7; possible D gene TRBD2, 6 bases. Germline CDR1 SNHLY, CDR2 FYNNEI. The V end was cut by 4 bases, the J end by 3 bases, with 7 bases between. There are 12 residues in the CDR3. The CDR3 is CASSGSGYEQYF. CDR3 DNA: TGTGCCAGCAGTGGTAGCGGCTACGAGCAGTACTTC.

This clone was detected once. A read error may account for a junction end that differs from germline. J is TRBJ1-4 and V is TRBV7-2, with 9 bases aligning to TRBD1. CDR1 is SGHTA and CDR2 is FQGNSA in the germline V gene. This CDR3 is 15 amino acids long. The CDR3 DNA is TGTGCCAGCAGTTTAGGGGGACAGGGAGGGGAAAAACTGTTTTTT. As protein: CASSLGGQGGEKLFF.

The chain uses TRBV6-6 and TRBJ1-1; D is unclear. Between the trimmed V and J ends, which lost 2 bases and 8 bases, there was a span of 9 bases. The CDR3 runs 12 residues. Per the germline V gene, CDR1 is MNHNY and CDR2 is SVGAGI (reference sequence). This chain's CDR3 is CASSYDPREAFF. The CDR3 DNA follows: TGTGCCAGCAGTTACGATCCCAGGGAAGCTTTCTTT.

There are a few counts of this clone. The CDR3 is CASSHDTTNEKLFF. The CDR3 nucleotides are TGCGCCAGCAGCCACGATACAACTAATGAAAAACTGTTTTTT. The genes are TRBV5-1 and TRBJ1-4; D is unclear. The CDR3 covers 14 residues. From germline, CDR1 is SGHRS and CDR2 YFSETQ. Trimming shortened V by 4 bases and J by 0 bases, and 7 bases separated the two germline ends. Full variable domain (outside the CDR3, taken from reference TRBV5-1 and TRBJ1-4): KAGVTQTPRYLIKTRGQQVTLSCSPISGHRSVSWYQQTPGQGLQFLFEYFSETQRNKGNFPGRFSGRQFSNSRSEMNVSTLELGDSALYLCASSHDTTNEKLFFGSGTQLSVL.

This rearrangement joins TRBV7-9 to TRBJ2-5; 11 nucleotides align to TRBD2. CDR1 SEHNR and CDR2 FQNEAQ come from the germline V gene (reference sequence). After removal of 3 bases from V and 2 bases from J, the junction contained 8 bases not matched to a gene. The CDR3 consists of 17 residues. CDR3 region: CASSLYGTSGAQETQYF. The DNA of the CDR3 is TGTGCCAGCAGCTTGTACGGGACTAGCGGAGCTCAAGAGACCCAGTACTTC. The variable domain in full, with the rest retrieved from reference TRBV7-9 and TRBJ2-5, is DTGVSQNPRHKITKRGQNVTFRCDPISEHNRLYWYRQTLGQGPEFLTYFQNEAQLEKSRLLSDRFSAERPKGSFSTLEIQRTEQGDSAMYLCASSLYGTSGAQETQYFGPGTRLLVL.

J is TRBJ2-1 and V is TRBV7-9; 8 bases map to TRBD2. From germline, CDR1 is SEHNR and CDR2 FQNEAQ (reference sequence). The CDR3 extends over 13 amino acids. V was pared by 5 bases and J by 8 bases, with 5 bases of the junction left unmatched. The CDR3 loop is CASSPRGRYEQFF. CDR3 nucleotides: TGTGCCAGCAGCCCCCGCGGGAGGTATGAGCAGTTCTTC. The variable domain in full, completed from reference TRBV7-9 and TRBJ2-1, reads DTGVSQNPRHKITKRGQNVTFRCDPISEHNRLYWYRQTLGQGPEFLTYFQNEAQLEKSRLLSDRFSAERPKGSFSTLEIQRTEQGDSAMYLCASSPRGRYEQFFGPGTRLTVL.

The chain recombines TRBV5-4 with TRBJ2-3; a weak D match, TRBD1 (6 bases). Between the trimmed V and J ends, which lost 4 bases and 0 bases, there was a span of 12 bases. Germline-derived CDR1 and CDR2 are SGHNT and YYREEE (reference sequence). The CDR3 runs 15 residues. CDR3 residues: CASSPGTQSTDTQYF. As DNA, the CDR3 is TGTGCCAGCAGCCCGGGGACACAAAGCACAGATACGCAGTATTTT.

The V gene is TRBV19, the J gene TRBJ2-7, with TRBD2 identical over 12 bases. Germline V CDR1 and CDR2: LNHDA, SQIVND (reference sequence). This CDR3 has 16 amino acids. With V trimmed by 0 bases and J by 4 bases, 4 bases remained unmatched. CDR3 nucleotide sequence: TGTGCCAGTAGTATAGATCCGACTAGCGGGAGTTACGAGCAGTACTTC. Translating gives CASSIDPTSGSYEQYF.

The chain is built from TRBV4-1 and TRBJ2-7, with D uncertain. The germline V gene has CDR1 MGHRA and CDR2 YSYEKL. V was pared by 1 base and J by 6 bases, with 13 bases between. The CDR3 consists of 14 residues. CDR3: CASSQGNYLSEQYF. CDR3 sequence (DNA): TGCGCCAGCAGCCAAGGGAACTATCTTTCCGAGCAGTACTTC.

This clone was recorded only once. The chain is built from TRBV11-3 and TRBJ2-2; no definite D call. The CDR3 is made up of 12 amino acids. The germline V gene encodes CDR1 SGHNT and CDR2 YENEEA. V was pared by 5 bases and J by 6 bases, with 7 bases between. The CDR3 bases are TGTGCCAGCAGCCGCGGTCCCGGGGAGCTGTTTTTT. The encoded protein is CASSRGPGELFF.

The rearrangement links TRBV28 to TRBJ2-1, with D perhaps matching TRBD1 or TRBD2 (5 bases each). Germline V gene sequence: CDR1 MDHEN, CDR2 SYDVKM. The CDR3 contains 15 residues. V lost 5 bases, J lost 4 bases, and 15 bases lay in between. The CDR3 is CASSMTAGMYNEQFF. CDR3 bases: TGTGCCAGCAGTATGACAGCCGGGATGTACAATGAGCAGTTCTTC.

The rearrangement joins TRBV5-4 to TRBJ1-4, with 11 nucleotides matching TRBD1. Trimming cost V 2 bases and J 4 bases; bases outside gene matches: 1. Germline loops: CDR1 SGHNT, CDR2 YYREEE (reference sequence). The CDR3 runs to 15 residues. The CDR3 here is CASSFGTGGNEKLFF. CDR3 nucleotide sequence: TGTGCCAGCAGCTTCGGGACAGGGGGTAATGAAAAACTGTTTTTT.

This rearrangement joins TRBV6-1 to TRBJ2-6; TRBD2 agrees at 11 bases. CDR3 length: 16 residues. The germline V gene has CDR1 MNHNS and CDR2 SASEGT. With 6 bases clipped from V and 2 bases from J, the junction kept 3 bases outside the gene matches. The CDR3 region has the DNA TGTGCCAGCAGCGAACTAGCGGGAGCTGGGGCCAACGTCCTGACTTTC. Encoded protein: CASSELAGAGANVLTF.

The J gene is TRBJ1-3, the V gene TRBV28; D not resolved. This CDR3 contains 17 residues. V lost 7 bases to trimming and J lost 1 base, with 20 bases between them. Per the germline V gene, CDR1 is MDHEN and CDR2 is SYDVKM. CDR3 sequence reads: CASTGDWWSFSGNTIYF. The CDR3 nucleotides read TGTGCCAGCACCGGAGATTGGTGGTCCTTTTCTGGAAACACCATATATTTT.